The rows below give T cell receptor beta chains drawn from one sample of a study of vaccination and CD4 T cells after COVID-19. No antigen is known for these receptors. Via MiXCR, TCRdb re-called the PCR reads, giving one row per CDR3 protein. The table lists some 14,000 distinct CDR3 sequences, 50% to 65% of them singletons. Sequencing was performed on CD4+ T cells from blood, cultured in vitro. These receptors originate from a human donor who had recovered from COVID-19. The CDR3 runs from the conserved cysteine through the conserved F or W. A D gene is named only where the DNA matches it firmly. Clone size is shown for a subset of rows, as once, few, many or a class of expanded clone.

d_gene: TRBD2
abundance: NA
v_gene: TRBV19
j_gene: TRBJ2-1
CDR3nt: TGTGCCAGTAGTACCCGGACTAGCGGGAGGGAATCCTACAATGAGCAGTTCTTC
CDR3aa: CASSTRTSGRESYNEQFF

d_gene: TRBD2
abundance: few
v_gene: TRBV6-1
j_gene: TRBJ2-3
CDR3nt: TGTGCCAGCAGTGAACGACAGCGGGGGGGATCTAGCACAGATACGCAGTATTTT
CDR3aa: CASSERQRGGSSTDTQYF

d_gene: NA
abundance: few
v_gene: TRBV20-1
j_gene: TRBJ1-6
CDR3nt: TGCAGTGCTAGAGATGTGGTTACACCCCTCCACTTT
CDR3aa: CSARDVVTPLHF

d_gene: NA
abundance: NA
v_gene: TRBV19
j_gene: TRBJ2-7
CDR3nt: TGTGCCAGTAGTATTGCCAGGGGAGATGAGCAGTACTTC
CDR3aa: CASSIARGDEQYF

d_gene: NA
abundance: few
v_gene: TRBV7-2
j_gene: TRBJ2-5
CDR3nt: TGTGCCAGCAGCTTAACGTCAGTAAACCAAGAGACCCAGTACTTC
CDR3aa: CASSLTSVNQETQYF

d_gene: NA
abundance: NA
v_gene: TRBV20-1
j_gene: TRBJ1-1
CDR3nt: TGCAGTGCTAATCGACCAGGGACTGAAGCTTTCTTT
CDR3aa: CSANRPGTEAFF

d_gene: TRBD1
abundance: few
v_gene: TRBV6-1
j_gene: TRBJ1-2
CDR3nt: TGTGCCAGCAGTGAGGGACAGTTCCCAGGCTACACCTTC
CDR3aa: CASSEGQFPGYTF

d_gene: NA
abundance: NA
v_gene: TRBV15
j_gene: TRBJ1-5
CDR3nt: TGTGCCACCAGCACAACAAACAATCAGCCCCAGCATTTT
CDR3aa: CATSTTNNQPQHF

d_gene: NA
abundance: NA
v_gene: TRBV6-5
j_gene: TRBJ2-7
CDR3nt: TGTGCCAGCAGTTACCAGCTCGGCTACGAGCAGTACTTC
CDR3aa: CASSYQLGYEQYF

d_gene: NA
abundance: few
v_gene: TRBV7-2
j_gene: TRBJ2-2
CDR3nt: TGTGCCAGCAGCTTACAGCAAGATGGGGAGCTGTTTTTT
CDR3aa: CASSLQQDGELFF

d_gene: TRBD2
abundance: NA
v_gene: TRBV28
j_gene: TRBJ2-3
CDR3nt: TGTGCCAGCAGTTTATTTGGGACTAGCCTTCCTGGGACGCAGTATTTT
CDR3aa: CASSLFGTSLPGTQYF

d_gene: NA
abundance: NA
v_gene: TRBV6-1
j_gene: TRBJ2-4
CDR3nt: TGTGCCAGCAGTACCCGGACAGTCAAAAACATTCAGTACTTC
CDR3aa: CASSTRTVKNIQYF

d_gene: TRBD2
abundance: NA
v_gene: TRBV18
j_gene: TRBJ2-1
CDR3nt: TGTGCCAGCTCACCCCTAGTAGCGGGAGAGTCCAATGAGCAGTTCTTC
CDR3aa: CASSPLVAGESNEQFF

d_gene: NA
abundance: few
v_gene: TRBV30
j_gene: TRBJ1-2
CDR3nt: TGTGCCTGGGGGTTCTATGGCTACACCTTC
CDR3aa: CAWGFYGYTF

d_gene: NA
abundance: few
v_gene: TRBV20-1
j_gene: TRBJ1-1
CDR3nt: TGCAGTGCTACACCAACAGGCGGCACTGAAGCTTTCTTT
CDR3aa: CSATPTGGTEAFF

d_gene: NA
abundance: few
v_gene: TRBV6-2/TRBV6-3
j_gene: TRBJ2-7
CDR3nt: TGTGCCAGCGGTGCCGGATCCTACGAGCAGTACTTC
CDR3aa: CASGAGSYEQYF

d_gene: NA
abundance: once
v_gene: TRBV5-1
j_gene: TRBJ2-3
CDR3nt: TGCGCCACCTTGAGGGCGGGCCGAAGCACAGATACGCAGTATTTT
CDR3aa: CATLRAGRSTDTQYF

d_gene: TRBD2
abundance: NA
v_gene: TRBV6-1
j_gene: TRBJ2-7
CDR3nt: TGTGCCAGCAGTGAAGTAGCGGGACCCGACTACGAGCAGTACTTC
CDR3aa: CASSEVAGPDYEQYF

d_gene: TRBD1
abundance: NA
v_gene: TRBV6-5
j_gene: TRBJ2-4
CDR3nt: TGTGCCAGCAGTTACTCAGGGGGCACCAAAAACATTCAGTACTTC
CDR3aa: CASSYSGGTKNIQYF

d_gene: TRBD1
abundance: NA
v_gene: TRBV10-1
j_gene: TRBJ1-2
CDR3nt: TGCGCCAGCAGTTCCGGGACAGGGGCTCCGGACTATGGCTACACCTTC
CDR3aa: CASSSGTGAPDYGYTF

d_gene: TRBD1
abundance: NA
v_gene: TRBV5-6
j_gene: TRBJ1-2
CDR3nt: TGTGCCAGCAGCCCACGGGACAGGGGGTACTATGGCTACACCTTC
CDR3aa: CASSPRDRGYYGYTF

d_gene: NA
abundance: few
v_gene: TRBV20-1
j_gene: TRBJ2-2
CDR3nt: TGCAGTGCTAGACTCACAGGGCTACGCACAACCGGGGAGCTGTTTTTT
CDR3aa: CSARLTGLRTTGELFF

d_gene: NA
abundance: NA
v_gene: TRBV7-9
j_gene: TRBJ1-1
CDR3nt: TGTGCCAGCAGCCTGACAGAAATTGAAGCTTTCTTT
CDR3aa: CASSLTEIEAFF

d_gene: NA
abundance: NA
v_gene: TRBV21-1
j_gene: TRBJ1-6
CDR3nt: TGTGCCAGCAGACTCGGGGGAAATACGCCACCAACAAATTCACCCCTCCACTTT
CDR3aa: CASRLGGNTPPTNSPLHF

d_gene: NA
abundance: few
v_gene: TRBV30
j_gene: TRBJ1-1
CDR3nt: TGTGCCGGACTCTTCAGGGAAACTGGTGAAGCTTTCTTT
CDR3aa: CAGLFRETGEAFF

d_gene: NA
abundance: NA
v_gene: TRBV7-9
j_gene: TRBJ2-7
CDR3nt: TGTGCCAGCAGCTTAGGTACGGGGGCGGACGAGCAGTACTTC
CDR3aa: CASSLGTGADEQYF

d_gene: NA
abundance: NA
v_gene: TRBV2
j_gene: TRBJ2-7
CDR3nt: TGTGCCAGCAGTCCGAACGGCTACGAGCAGTACTTC
CDR3aa: CASSPNGYEQYF

d_gene: NA
abundance: few
v_gene: TRBV11-1
j_gene: TRBJ2-5
CDR3nt: TGTGCCAGCAGCTTAGGTGGGAAACAAGAGACCCAGTACTTC
CDR3aa: CASSLGGKQETQYF

d_gene: NA
abundance: few
v_gene: TRBV20-1
j_gene: TRBJ2-2
CDR3nt: TGCAGTGCTAGAGATAAGGCTCCACCTCGGACCGGGGAGCTGTTTTTT
CDR3aa: CSARDKAPPRTGELFF

d_gene: NA
abundance: NA
v_gene: TRBV21-1
j_gene: TRBJ2-6
CDR3nt: TGTGCCAGCAGCGACAGGGGTCCAACTATCTCTGGGGCCAACGTCCTGACTTTC
CDR3aa: CASSDRGPTISGANVLTF

d_gene: NA
abundance: NA
v_gene: TRBV20-1
j_gene: TRBJ1-6
CDR3nt: TGCAGTGCTAGAGATCCTAGGGGCGGTTCACCCCTCCACTTT
CDR3aa: CSARDPRGGSPLHF

d_gene: TRBD1
abundance: NA
v_gene: TRBV27
j_gene: TRBJ1-6
CDR3nt: TGTGCCAGCAGTTTACTGACAGGGGCCTCACCCCTCCACTTT
CDR3aa: CASSLLTGASPLHF

d_gene: NA
abundance: NA
v_gene: TRBV28
j_gene: TRBJ2-5
CDR3nt: TGTGCCAGCAATCCCAAGGGCGGGACCCAAGAGACCCAGTACTTC
CDR3aa: CASNPKGGTQETQYF

d_gene: TRBD2
abundance: NA
v_gene: TRBV20-1
j_gene: TRBJ2-3
CDR3nt: TGCAGTGCCAAACGGTTAGCGGGAGTAGGGGATACGCAGTATTTT
CDR3aa: CSAKRLAGVGDTQYF

d_gene: NA
abundance: NA
v_gene: TRBV7-9
j_gene: TRBJ1-2
CDR3nt: TGTGCCAGCAGCTTAAGGTCGTCAGCTTCTAACTATGGCTACACCTTC
CDR3aa: CASSLRSSASNYGYTF

d_gene: TRBD1
abundance: few
v_gene: TRBV29-1
j_gene: TRBJ1-5
CDR3nt: TGCAGCGTGGAGATGGACAGGGTTGGCAATCAGCCCCAGCATTTT
CDR3aa: CSVEMDRVGNQPQHF

d_gene: TRBD2
abundance: NA
v_gene: TRBV20-1
j_gene: TRBJ2-1
CDR3nt: TGCAGTGCCAACGCGGGAGGATCCTACAATGAGCAGTTCTTC
CDR3aa: CSANAGGSYNEQFF

d_gene: TRBD1
abundance: NA
v_gene: TRBV7-9
j_gene: TRBJ1-6
CDR3nt: TGTGCCAGCAGTCCCGCATGGGGACAGGGGGGAAAAGGATCACCCCTCCACTTT
CDR3aa: CASSPAWGQGGKGSPLHF

d_gene: TRBD1
abundance: few
v_gene: TRBV5-1
j_gene: TRBJ1-1
CDR3nt: TGCGCCAGCAGCCAAGGACAGGTGAACACTGAAGCTTTCTTT
CDR3aa: CASSQGQVNTEAFF

d_gene: TRBD1
abundance: medium-sized
v_gene: TRBV28
j_gene: TRBJ1-2
CDR3nt: TGTGCCAGCAGCCCTGGGGACAGGGAGTTCTATGGCTACACCTTC
CDR3aa: CASSPGDREFYGYTF

d_gene: TRBD1
abundance: few
v_gene: TRBV19
j_gene: TRBJ1-2
CDR3nt: TGTGCCAGTAGTATCCCGGGACAGGGGGGCTATGGCTACACCTTC
CDR3aa: CASSIPGQGGYGYTF

d_gene: TRBD1
abundance: NA
v_gene: TRBV4-1
j_gene: TRBJ2-7
CDR3nt: TGCGCCAGCAGCCCAACTTTTCCCAGGGGGCGCTTCTACGAGCAGTACTTC
CDR3aa: CASSPTFPRGRFYEQYF

d_gene: TRBD2
abundance: few
v_gene: TRBV20-1
j_gene: TRBJ2-3
CDR3nt: TGCAGTGCTACCACTCGACTAGCGGGAGGGCACACAGATACGCAGTATTTT
CDR3aa: CSATTRLAGGHTDTQYF

d_gene: TRBD2
abundance: once
v_gene: TRBV28
j_gene: TRBJ2-1
CDR3nt: TGTGCCAGCAACCCGGGACTAGCGGGCGCGAGTGAGCAGTTCTTC
CDR3aa: CASNPGLAGASEQFF

d_gene: NA
abundance: NA
v_gene: TRBV30
j_gene: TRBJ2-3
CDR3nt: TGTGCCTGGAGTTGGTCCACTCCTAGCACAGATACGCAGTATTTT
CDR3aa: CAWSWSTPSTDTQYF

d_gene: TRBD1
abundance: once
v_gene: TRBV7-6
j_gene: TRBJ2-3
CDR3nt: TGTGCCAGCAGCCGTGACAGGGGGCGACGAGGCACAGATACGCAGTATTTT
CDR3aa: CASSRDRGRRGTDTQYF

d_gene: NA
abundance: few
v_gene: TRBV18
j_gene: TRBJ2-6
CDR3nt: TGTGCCAGCTCCCTAACTCACGCCGGGGCCAACGTCCTGACTTTC
CDR3aa: CASSLTHAGANVLTF

d_gene: NA
abundance: NA
v_gene: TRBV4-3
j_gene: TRBJ1-5
CDR3nt: TGCGCCAGCAGCCGAGACCGTAGCAATCAGCCCCAGCATTTT
CDR3aa: CASSRDRSNQPQHF

d_gene: NA
abundance: NA
v_gene: TRBV2
j_gene: TRBJ1-2
CDR3nt: TGTGCCAGCAGAGAACTTGCGGGGATCTATGGCTACACCTTC
CDR3aa: CASRELAGIYGYTF

d_gene: NA
abundance: NA
v_gene: TRBV30
j_gene: TRBJ2-5
CDR3nt: TGTGCCTGGAGTAGCGGAGGTAGTATCCAAGAGACCCAGTACTTC
CDR3aa: CAWSSGGSIQETQYF

d_gene: NA
abundance: few
v_gene: TRBV20-1
j_gene: TRBJ1-5
CDR3nt: TGCAGTGCTAGAGAGGTCGGGGGGGCAGGTCAGCCCCAGCATTTT
CDR3aa: CSAREVGGAGQPQHF

d_gene: NA
abundance: NA
v_gene: TRBV6-1
j_gene: TRBJ1-1
CDR3nt: TGTGCCAGCAGTACCAGAGGAATGAACACTGAAGCTTTCTTT
CDR3aa: CASSTRGMNTEAFF

d_gene: TRBD2
abundance: NA
v_gene: TRBV2
j_gene: TRBJ2-3
CDR3nt: TGTGCCAGCAGAACAGCGGGACTAGCGGGAGATACGCAGTATTTT
CDR3aa: CASRTAGLAGDTQYF

d_gene: TRBD1
abundance: NA
v_gene: TRBV6-2/TRBV6-3
j_gene: TRBJ2-6
CDR3nt: TGTGCCAGCCACAGGGGGCCGATCTCTGGGGCCAACGTCCTGACTTTC
CDR3aa: CASHRGPISGANVLTF